The 2 T cell receptor beta chains reported below all come from one sample, sequenced in a study of glioma-infiltrating T cells after dendritic cell vaccination. Time point noted: after dendritic cell vaccination, including at tumor progression/relapse. Sequenced by immunoSEQ multiplex PCR; TCRdb stores in-frame clones only, minus some. The repertoire includes some 90,000 clones, approximately 80% of them detected once, and over 2% sits in the top ten. The specimen comprised blood, sampled after dendritic cell vaccination. The receptors come from a human donor with glioblastoma.

CDR3 in amino acids: CASSIYGTEAFF. As DNA, the CDR3 is TGTGCCAGTAGTATCTACGGCACTGAAGCTTTCTTT. The V and J genes are TRBV19 and TRBJ1-1; D call uncertain. V was pared by 3 bases and J by 4 bases, with 6 bases between. Germline values: CDR1 LNHDA, CDR2 SQIVND (reference sequence). The CDR3 runs 12 residues.

This chain uses TRBV6-5 with TRBJ1-2, with 7 bases lining up with TRBD1. Trimming at V came to 6 bases and at J to 3 bases, leaving 4 bases not matched to a gene. Germline V gives CDR1 MNHEY, CDR2 SVGAGI. The CDR3 runs 13 residues. The CDR3 here is CASRPDRDYGYTF. For the CDR3, the DNA is TGTGCCAGCAGACCAGACAGGGACTATGGCTACACCTTC.